This paragraph reports one T cell receptor (beta chain). Antigen: not known. These data belong to a study of identifying expanded T cells in peripheral blood. General study results and limits: Over two and four weeks, about 16.4 and 19 clones changed, versus approximately 1.1 between replicates. Two-week clone count variance significantly increased as total template count grew.

Germline CDR1 and CDR2: MDHEN and SYDVKM. The CDR3 totals 15 residues. Unmatched junction bases numbered 10, after V lost 5 bases and J lost 4 bases. Assay: immunoSEQ multiplex PCR; the TCRdb copy retains only in-frame clones and omits some. This table has around 57,000 clones, around 87% appearing once. Healthy donors had no documented immune events, such as infections, while sampled. The clonotype comes from a person aged 18 to 75 in good health. Sequenced: blood. The gene calls are TRBV28 and TRBJ1-1, with TRBD1 identical over 7 bases. The CDR3, as DNA: TGTGCCAGCAGTCATAGGACAGGAAGTTTCACTGAAGCTTTCTTT. This gives the protein CASSHRTGSFTEAFF.